These 18 T cell receptor beta chains share one sample of origin, sequenced in a study of Graves' ophthalmopathy and Graves' hyperthyroidism. Researchers took RNA transcripts and amplified TCR beta CDR3 regions from them. A first-round RT-PCR used HTBI primers, followed by a second-round multiplex PCR. TCRdb redid the calling of the multiplex PCR reads with MiXCR, one entry per CDR3 protein. Of just over 600,000 distinct CDR3 sequences listed, around a fifth are singletons. The sequenced material came from peripheral blood. Every receptor here comes from a woman aged 18-35 years with stable Graves' hyperthyroidism. Some clones in this sample may be carry-over from other donors' samples.

This clonotype appeared a few times. The rearrangement joins TRBV4-2 to TRBJ2-7; unclear D gene. CDR1 and CDR2 (germline): LGHNA, YNFKEQ. Trimming shortened V by 0 bases and J by 6 bases, and 15 bases separated the two germline ends. The CDR3 is 15 amino acids. The CDR3 spells CASSQEASSRREQYF. CDR3 in DNA: TGTGCCAGCAGCCAAGAAGCGTCCAGTCGTCGCGAGCAGTACTTC.

This clonotype was seen many times. J is TRBJ1-1 and V is TRBV6-5; 10 bases agree with TRBD1. V was pared by 6 bases and J by 1 base, with 5 bases of the junction left unmatched. CDR1 and CDR2 from the germline V gene are MNHEY and SVGAGI. CDR3 length: 15 residues. The CDR3 DNA follows: TGTGCCAGCAGCAAAAGGGACAGGGGGAACACTGAAGCTTTCTTT. It yields the protein CASSKRDRGNTEAFF.

This clonotype came up many times. The V and J genes are TRBV6-2 or TRBV6-3 and TRBJ2-7; 7 bases agree with TRBD1. Germline CDR1 reads MNHEY; CDR2 reads SVGEGT. J was trimmed by 4 bases and V by 8 bases; bases with no gene match: 5. The length of the CDR3 is 12 residues. The CDR3 DNA follows: TGTGCCAGCGGGGACAGCCTTTACGAGCAGTACTTC. It is translated as CASGDSLYEQYF.

The sample holds a few counts of this clonotype. The rearrangement joins TRBV5-6 to TRBJ1-6, with D unclear. V was pared by 4 bases and J by 7 bases, with 9 bases between. This CDR3 comprises 13 residues. The V gene's germline CDR1 is SGHDT and CDR2 YYEEEE. In nucleotides, the CDR3 is TGTGCCAGCAGCCGCAAGAGCAATTCACCCCTCCACTTT. This codes for CASSRKSNSPLHF.

This clonotype was seen just once. This chain links TRBV15 with TRBJ2-6; D uncertain. Deletions cut 8 bases from V and 3 bases from J, with 8 bases between. Germline V gives CDR1 LNHNV, CDR2 YYDKDF (reference sequence). This CDR3 has 13 amino acids. CDR3 amino acids: CATGGRGANVLTF. The CDR3 region has the DNA TGTGCCACCGGCGGTCGTGGGGCCAACGTCCTGACTTTC.

Concerning this clonotype itself: This could be a read error, since a much larger clone is one nucleotide away. The rearrangement joins TRBV7-9 to TRBJ1-1; no definite D call. CDR1 and CDR2 (germline): SEHNR, FQNEAQ (reference sequence). The CDR3 extends over 10 amino acids. CDR3: CVSLEVEAFF. Here the CDR3 DNA reads TGTGTCAGTCTAGAAGTTGAAGCTTTCTTT.

The genes are TRBV24-1 and TRBJ1-2; weak D call: TRBD1 (5 bases). Germline assignment: CDR1 KGHDR and CDR2 SFDVKD. Deletions cut 5 bases from V and 8 bases from J, with 11 bases between. This CDR3 spans 12 amino acids. In DNA, the CDR3 is TGTGCCACCAGTGGGTGGGACGGAGGCTACACCTTC. Translating gives CATSGWDGGYTF.

This clonotype came up many times. The rearrangement links TRBV20-1 to TRBJ2-3; 14 bases fit TRBD2. This CDR3 contains 16 residues. J lost 4 bases, V lost 5 bases, and 8 bases had no gene match. Germline V gene lookup returns CDR1 DFQATT and CDR2 SNEGSKA (reference sequence). The DNA for the CDR3 is TGCAGTGCTCCCGGACTAGCGGGGGGATCGGCAGATACGCAGTATTTT. Translation gives CSAPGLAGGSADTQYF.

The chain couples TRBV12-3 or TRBV12-4 to TRBJ1-2; 7 bases match TRBD1. The CDR3 extends over 15 amino acids. Trimming at V came to 4 bases and at J to 4 bases, leaving 9 bases not matched to a gene. CDR3 in DNA: TGTGCCAGCAGTTCGACAGGGTCGGCCGCCTATGGCTACACCTTC. Protein: CASSSTGSAAYGYTF.

V and J are TRBV30 and TRBJ2-5, with 16 bases fitting TRBD2. V shed 0 bases, J shed 5 bases, and the junction held 3 bases outside the gene matches. Germline V gene data show CDR1 as GTSNPN and CDR2 as SVGIG (reference sequence). The CDR3 length is 16 residues. This CDR3 reads CAWSVGLAGGPETQYF. The CDR3 nucleotides read TGTGCCTGGAGTGTGGGACTAGCGGGAGGGCCGGAGACCCAGTACTTC.

This clonotype was counted at least ten times. Here the CDR3 reads CASRDSYGYTF. For the CDR3, the DNA is TGTGCCAGCAGAGACTCCTATGGCTACACCTTC. V usage is TRBV2 and J usage is TRBJ1-2; no firm D call. The V end lost 6 bases, the J end lost 4 bases, and 6 bases lay between the germline ends. CDR3 length: 11 residues. Germline V gene data show CDR1 as SNHLY and CDR2 as FYNNEI.

This clonotype came up many times. The V gene is TRBV3-1, the J gene TRBJ2-7; 9 bases match TRBD1. V was clipped by 3 bases and J by 3 bases; unmatched bases: 3. Per germline, CDR1 LGHDT and CDR2 YNNKEL (reference sequence). This CDR3 region has 14 residues. CDR3 in DNA: TGTGCCAGCAGCCACGGGACAGGGTACTACGAGCAGTACTTC. Amino acid sequence: CASSHGTGYYEQYF.

This clonotype was found many times. The J gene is TRBJ1-6, the V gene TRBV28; TRBD1 aligns across 9 bases. The CDR3 length is 15 residues. V lost 6 bases to trimming and J lost 10 bases; unmatched junction nucleotides: 10. The germline V gene encodes CDR1 MDHEN and CDR2 SYDVKM. For the CDR3, the DNA is TGTGCCAGCAGCCTGGGCGGGACAGGGTACTCACCCCTCCACTTT. It codes for CASSLGGTGYSPLHF.

This clonotype has at least ten counts. One end of the junction fails to match germline, which may point to a read error. J is TRBJ1-2 and V is TRBV20-1; TRBD1 might be the D (6 bases). Germline values: CDR1 DFQATT, CDR2 SNEGSKA (reference sequence). CDR3 size: 15 residues. CDR3 DNA: TGCAGTGCTGGAGAAGGACAGACCTCTAACTATGGCTACACCTTC. Translation gives CSAGEGQTSNYGYTF.

The rearrangement joins TRBV4-1 to TRBJ1-6; D is ambiguous. The CDR3 is 14 amino acids. Deletions cut 1 base from V and 9 bases from J, with 10 bases between. Germline V gives CDR1 MGHRA, CDR2 YSYEKL. The CDR3 loop is CASSQAQTGSPLHF. In DNA form, the CDR3 reads TGCGCCAGCAGCCAAGCCCAGACGGGTTCACCCCTCCACTTT.

Points on this clonotype: An end of the junction does not agree with germline; a read error may underlie this. V usage is TRBV25-1 and J usage is TRBJ1-1, with D unresolved. From germline, CDR1 is MGHDK and CDR2 SYGVNS. This CDR3 has 11 amino acids. The CDR3: CASSVSSEACF. CDR3 bases: TGTGCCAGCAGTGTATCGTCTGAAGCTTGCTTT.

This clonotype was seen many times. The chain carries TRBV6-5 and TRBJ2-7; 7 bases are a match to TRBD1. V lost 6 bases to trimming and J lost 3 bases; unmatched junction nucleotides: 11. Per the germline V gene, CDR1 is MNHEY and CDR2 is SVGAGI. The CDR3 runs 15 residues. Written as DNA, the CDR3 is TGTGCCAGCAGAGTACCGGGACAGAGAGACTACGAGCAGTACTTC. It translates to CASRVPGQRDYEQYF.

V is TRBV4-1 and J is TRBJ2-7; TRBD2 agrees at 8 bases. The CDR3 length is 18 residues. Unmatched junction bases numbered 15, after V lost 4 bases and J lost 1 base. Germline-derived CDR1 and CDR2 are MGHRA and YSYEKL. The CDR3 sequence: CASSPGAVAGGPSYEQYF. The CDR3 DNA sequence: TGCGCCAGCAGCCCGGGCGCTGTGGCGGGAGGCCCTTCCTACGAGCAGTACTTC.